One sample yielded the 20 T cell receptor beta chains listed below, sequenced in a study of CD8 T cells in ankylosing spondylitis. Findings of the study overall: Fewer than 10 highly homologous variants formed a TCR beta motif that appeared characteristic of ankylosing spondylitis blood.

Using its own MiXCR run on the 5' RACE reads, TCRdb lists one record per CDR3 protein. This table has approximately 540,000 distinct CDR3 sequences, approximately 12% appearing once. Their antigens are not known. The sequencing sample was made of blood, either unsorted or a sorted T cell fraction (not recorded which). These receptors came from a male donor with ankylosing spondylitis.

This clonotype showed up just a few times. J is TRBJ1-1 and V is TRBV20-1; 11 bases agree with TRBD1. The length of the CDR3 is 16 residues. Germline loops: CDR1 DFQATT, CDR2 SNEGSKA (reference sequence). After removal of 5 bases from V and 4 bases from J, the junction contained 12 bases not matched to a gene. CDR3 DNA: TGCAGTGCTCGCGGGACAGGGGGATGGGGAGGCACTGAAGCTTTCTTT. Translation gives CSARGTGGWGGTEAFF.

The CDR3: CATSKGLAGGHYNEQFF. CDR3 nucleotides: TGTGCCACCAGTAAGGGACTAGCGGGAGGGCACTACAATGAGCAGTTCTTC. The genes are TRBV24-1 and TRBJ2-1; 16 positions match TRBD2. V lost 6 bases to trimming and J lost 3 bases; unmatched junction nucleotides: 4. In germline, CDR1 is KGHDR, CDR2 SFDVKD. CDR3 length: 17 amino acids.

At least ten counts were recorded for this clonotype. This chain joins TRBV10-3 and TRBJ2-4, with unresolved D. CDR3 length: 14 amino acids. Trimming pared 0 bases from V and 2 bases from J, leaving 5 bases between. Germline V gene lookup returns CDR1 ENHRY and CDR2 SYGVKD. The CDR3 region is CAISESGTKNIQYF. The CDR3 DNA reads as TGTGCCATCAGTGAGTCTGGTACCAAAAACATTCAGTACTTC.

This clonotype has just a few counts. The J gene is TRBJ1-2, the V gene TRBV15; tentative D call: TRBD1 (6 bases). V gave up 2 bases and J gave up 6 bases, with 13 bases separating them. The germline CDR1 and CDR2 sequences are LNHNV and YYDKDF (reference sequence). This CDR3 comprises 14 residues. The CDR3 reads CATSRSQGRDGYTF. Written as DNA, the CDR3 is TGTGCCACCAGCAGATCACAGGGACGCGATGGCTACACCTTC.

The V call is TRBV4-1, the J call TRBJ2-1, with 9 bases fitting TRBD2. The germline V gene has CDR1 MGHRA and CDR2 YSYEKL. The CDR3 consists of 15 residues. Trimming cost V 1 base and J 6 bases; bases outside gene matches: 4. In nucleotides, the CDR3 is TGCGCCAGCAGCCAAGTGGAAGCGGGGGGCAATGAGCAGTTCTTC. It yields the protein CASSQVEAGGNEQFF.

This chain uses TRBV6-2 or TRBV6-3 with TRBJ1-5, with 7 positions matching TRBD1. The CDR3 spans 13 residues. CDR1 is MNHEY, CDR2 SVGEGT, per germline. V shed 5 bases and J 9 bases; nucleotides not matched to a gene: 7. DNA for the CDR3: TGTGCCAGCAGTGGACAGGACTCGACGCCCCAGCATTTT. It specifies CASSGQDSTPQHF.

The rearrangement joins TRBV3-1 to TRBJ1-1, with D hard to call. The V gene's germline CDR1 is LGHDT and CDR2 YNNKEL (reference sequence). CDR3 size: 14 residues. V dropped 2 bases and J dropped 1 base, with 8 bases sitting between them. CDR3 sequence reads: CASSQKATNTEAFF. Written as DNA, the CDR3 is TGTGCCAGCAGCCAAAAGGCTACGAACACTGAAGCTTTCTTT.

The gene calls are TRBV7-8 and TRBJ1-5; 8 bases line up with TRBD1. Per germline, CDR1 SGHVS and CDR2 FQNEAQ. Unmatched junction bases numbered 7, after V lost 0 bases and J lost 3 bases. This CDR3 is 17 amino acids long. Here the CDR3 reads CASSLAGQVNTNQPQHF. The DNA of the CDR3 is TGTGCCAGCAGCTTAGCGGGACAGGTGAATACCAATCAGCCCCAGCATTTT. The full variable domain, in which reference TRBV7-8 and TRBJ1-5 provide the parts outside the CDR3, is GAGVSQSPRYKVAKRGQDVALRCDPISGHVSLFWYQQALGQGPEFLTYFQNEAQLDKSGLPSDRFFAERPEGSVSTLKIQRTQQEDSAVYLCASSLAGQVNTNQPQHFGDGTRLSIL.

The chain has TRBV18 and TRBJ1-1; D is possibly TRBD1 (5 bases). V shed 0 bases and J shed 0 bases, with 8 bases lying between them. The CDR3 consists of 15 residues. Per germline, CDR1 KGHSH and CDR2 LQKENI. The CDR3 DNA follows: TGTGCCAGCTCACCACCGGGGGGGATGAACACTGAAGCTTTCTTT. Its translation is CASSPPGGMNTEAFF. The full variable domain, with the rest looked up from reference TRBV18 and TRBJ1-1, is NAGVMQNPRHLVRRRGQEARLRCSPMKGHSHVYWYRQLPEEGLKFMVYLQKENIIDESGMPKERFSAEFPKEGPSILRIQQVVRGDSAAYFCASSPPGGMNTEAFFGQGTRLTVV.

The sample holds many counts of this clonotype. The chain carries TRBV5-1 and TRBJ2-2; 11 bases are a match to TRBD2. V lost 4 bases, J lost 6 bases, and 2 bases stayed unmatched. This CDR3 contains 14 residues. Germline lookup yields CDR1 SGHRS and CDR2 YFSETQ. In DNA, the CDR3 is TGCGCCAGCAGCGGGGGACTAGCGGCCGGGGAGCTGTTTTTT. As protein: CASSGGLAAGELFF.

The rearrangement uses TRBV5-1 and TRBJ2-1, with D possibly matching TRBD1 (5 bases). The CDR3 has 13 amino acids. Trimming left V 4 bases short and J 2 bases short, with 7 bases between. Germline V gives CDR1 SGHRS, CDR2 YFSETQ. The CDR3 loop is CASSPDTYNEQFF. In DNA form, the CDR3 reads TGCGCCAGCAGCCCGGACACCTACAATGAGCAGTTCTTC.

This clonotype has a handful of counts. This chain joins TRBV27 and TRBJ2-5; tentatively, D is TRBD1 (8 bases). CDR3 size: 17 residues. V lost 5 bases and J 10 bases, leaving 29 bases between the germline ends. CDR1 MNHEY and CDR2 SMNVEV come from the germline V gene (reference sequence). CDR3 sequence (DNA): TGTGCCAGCAGTCCGGGGGGCGACAGGGGTCGTTTCGGGGTCCAGTACTTC. Translating gives CASSPGGDRGRFGVQYF.

Only a few counts were recorded for this clonotype. V and J are TRBV20-1 and TRBJ2-5; no definite D call. CDR1 DFQATT and CDR2 SNEGSKA come from the germline V gene (reference sequence). V shed 4 bases and J shed 5 bases, with 8 bases lying between them. The CDR3 length is 11 residues. Here the CDR3 DNA reads TGCAGTGCTACTGAGGCGGAGACCCAGTACTTC. Protein sequence: CSATEAETQYF.

The sample holds many counts of this clonotype. The rearrangement joins TRBV15 to TRBJ2-3; TRBD2 matches 8 bases. CDR1 is LNHNV, CDR2 YYDKDF, per germline (reference sequence). Germline trimming cut 4 bases from V and 5 bases from J; bases unmatched to any gene: 5. CDR3 size: 14 residues. The CDR3 nucleotides read TGTGCCACCAGCAAAGGACTAGCAAAAGATACGCAGTATTTT. The encoded protein is CATSKGLAKDTQYF.

This clonotype was detected a few times. The chain uses TRBV20-1 and TRBJ2-3; D remains unclear. Trimming stripped 3 bases from V and 1 base from J, with 8 bases between. Germline V gene data show CDR1 as DFQATT and CDR2 as SNEGSKA (reference sequence). CDR3 length: 13 residues. CDR3 region: CSASGVGTDTQYF. In DNA form, the CDR3 reads TGCAGTGCTAGCGGCGTGGGCACAGATACGCAGTATTTT.

The CDR3 sequence is CASSVAGQDHGYTF. The DNA of the CDR3 is TGTGCCAGCAGCGTAGCGGGACAGGATCATGGCTACACCTTC. The V call is TRBV9, the J call TRBJ1-2; 8 nucleotides agree with TRBD1. The CDR3 spans 14 residues. Germline values: CDR1 SGDLS, CDR2 YYNGEE. V lost 0 bases and J lost 6; bases outside the gene matches: 4.

In its sample, this clonotype was seen many times. The gene calls are TRBV24-1 and TRBJ2-1; 10 nucleotides line up with TRBD1. V gave up 3 bases and J gave up 5 bases; unmatched junction bases: 6. CDR3 size: 16 residues. Per the germline V gene, CDR1 is KGHDR and CDR2 is SFDVKD. CDR3 in amino acids: CATSDRDRGVHNEQFF. The CDR3 DNA reads TGTGCCACCAGTGATCGGGACAGGGGTGTCCACAATGAGCAGTTCTTC.

The rearrangement links TRBV29-1 to TRBJ2-1, with D perhaps given as TRBD1 or TRBD2 (8 bases each). Looked up from germline, CDR1 is SQVTM and CDR2 is ANQGSEA. The CDR3 length is 14 residues. V lost 6 bases to trimming and J lost 6 bases, with 18 bases between them. The DNA of the CDR3 is TGCAGCGTAGGACAGGGACTAGGCACCAATGAGCAGTTCTTC. Translation gives CSVGQGLGTNEQFF.

This clonotype was observed a few times. The chain combines TRBV5-1 with TRBJ2-1; 10 bases are a match to TRBD2. V lost 3 bases and J lost 3; bases outside the gene matches: 6. The CDR3 spans 16 residues. Germline V gives CDR1 SGHRS, CDR2 YFSETQ. The CDR3 sequence: CASSWTSGGVYNEQFF. The CDR3 DNA sequence: TGCGCCAGCAGCTGGACTAGCGGTGGGGTCTACAATGAGCAGTTCTTC.

This chain links TRBV14 with TRBJ2-1; tentatively, D is TRBD2 (6 bases). CDR3 length equals 17 residues. Germline CDR1 and CDR2: SGHDN and FVKESK. Deletions cut 4 bases from V and 7 bases from J, with 23 bases between. CDR3 nucleotides: TGTGCCAGCAGCCGCCCGGGACTGCAGGCCGGTAGGAATGAGCAGTTCTTC. Its protein product is CASSRPGLQAGRNEQFF.